Below, 20 T cell receptor beta chains from the same sample are listed, as sequenced in a study of cytomegalovirus exposure and HLA in healthy donors. Amplification used 60 Vbeta primers and 13 Jbeta primers. The protocol was immunoSEQ multiplex PCR, while the TCRdb copy is restricted to in-frame clones and leaves out a portion. The sample comprises 220,000 or so clones, 70% to 80% of which are singletons, and 1.5% to 2% rests with the top ten. Sequencing input: PBMCs. Receptors originate from a young woman in good health and CMV-seronegative.

The chain links TRBV30 to TRBJ2-5, with a tentative D call TRBD2 (5 bases). The V and J ends lost 5 bases and 7 bases respectively, with 20 bases between them. CDR1 is GTSNPN and CDR2 is SVGIG in the germline V gene (reference sequence). The CDR3 contains 14 residues. The CDR3 sequence: CAWATPPAGGTQYF. CDR3 nucleotides: TGTGCCTGGGCTACCCCGCCGGCGGGCGGGACCCAGTACTTC.

The V and J genes are TRBV6-5 and TRBJ2-5; 7 bases fit TRBD2. Germline lookup yields CDR1 MNHEY and CDR2 SVGAGI. V gave up 5 bases and J gave up 1 base; unmatched junction bases: 7. The length of the CDR3 is 15 residues. CDR3 residues: CASSAEGTTQETQYF. CDR3 DNA: TGTGCCAGCAGTGCCGAAGGGACTACCCAAGAGACCCAGTACTTC.

This CDR3 is CAWSPAESTQYF. The CDR3 region has the DNA TGTGCCTGGAGCCCCGCGGAGAGCACGCAGTATTTT. This chain links TRBV30 with TRBJ2-3; D unresolved. The CDR3 runs 12 residues. V lost 3 bases and J 9 bases, leaving 13 bases between the germline ends. Germline assignment: CDR1 GTSNPN and CDR2 SVGIG (reference sequence).

The genes are TRBV7-9 and TRBJ2-1; D is perhaps TRBD2 (6 bases). The CDR3 has 14 amino acids. The V end lost 5 bases, the J end lost 12 bases, and 20 bases lay between the germline ends. Germline CDR1 SEHNR, CDR2 FQNEAQ (reference sequence). CDR3 amino acids: CASSDPGTSLRQFF. The CDR3 DNA reads as TGTGCCAGCAGCGACCCCGGGACTTCCCTTCGGCAGTTCTTC. Complete variable domain (other parts from reference TRBV7-9 and TRBJ2-1): DTGVSQNPRHKITKRGQNVTFRCDPISEHNRLYWYRQTLGQGPEFLTYFQNEAQLEKSRLLSDRFSAERPKGSFSTLEIQRTEQGDSAMYLCASSDPGTSLRQFFGPGTRLTVL.

The rearrangement links TRBV6-6 to TRBJ2-5; tentative D call: TRBD1 (6 bases). Looked up from germline, CDR1 is MNHNY and CDR2 is SVGAGI (reference sequence). The CDR3 is 13 amino acids. Trimming removed 6 bases from V and 5 bases from J, with 13 bases in between. CDR3 residues: CASSGQYGETQYF. CDR3 bases: TGTGCCAGCAGCGGACAGTACGGGGAGACCCAGTACTTC.

This clone was seen only once. The chain employs TRBV6-6 and TRBJ1-1, with 8 bases matching TRBD1. This CDR3 region has 14 residues. Per germline, CDR1 MNHNY and CDR2 SVGAGI (reference sequence). J was trimmed by 6 bases and V by 6 bases; bases with no gene match: 9. The CDR3 DNA follows: TGTGCCAGCAGCCCCGGGACAGGTAGGGCTGAAGCTTTCTTT. Encoded protein: CASSPGTGRAEAFF.

This chain connects TRBV19 to TRBJ2-5; 7 nucleotides agree with TRBD1. The DNA end lines up better with TRBJ2-7; the J call may be wrong. The CDR3 is made up of 14 amino acids. Germline V lookup: CDR1 LNHDA, CDR2 SQIVND (reference sequence). CDR3 residues: CASSAGTATYEQYF. The CDR3 region has the DNA TGTGCCAGTAGTGCCGGGACAGCCACCTACGAGCAGTACTTC.

This chain connects TRBV18 to TRBJ2-5; D is unresolved. The CDR3 totals 12 residues. Germline CDR1 and CDR2: KGHSH and LQKENI. The V end lost 3 bases, the J end lost 5 bases, and 7 bases lay between the germline ends. The chain's CDR3 is CASSPVEETQYF. The CDR3 DNA reads TGTGCCAGCTCACCCGTAGAGGAGACCCAGTACTTC.

The V and J genes are TRBV18 and TRBJ1-1, with 7 bases lining up with TRBD1. Germline V gives CDR1 KGHSH, CDR2 LQKENI. The J segment lost 0 bases and the V segment lost 4 bases, leaving 8 bases of the junction unmatched. The CDR3 is 16 amino acids. The DNA for the CDR3 is TGTGCCAGCTCACTCCGACAGGGCGAAATGAACACTGAAGCTTTCTTT. Translation gives CASSLRQGEMNTEAFF.

This chain links TRBV7-6 with TRBJ2-1, with a tentative D call TRBD1 (7 bases). V dropped 5 bases and J dropped 0 bases, with 11 bases sitting between them. The CDR3 spans 15 residues. Per the germline V gene, CDR1 is SGHVS and CDR2 is FNYEAQ. CDR3 nucleotides: TGTGCCAGCAGCCCGCAGGGGGGCTCCTACAATGAGCAGTTCTTC. Translation: CASSPQGGSYNEQFF. The full variable domain, its missing parts supplied by reference TRBV7-6 and TRBJ2-1, is GAGVSQSPRYKVTKRGQDVALRCDPISGHVSLYWYRQALGQGPEFLTYFNYEAQQDKSGLPNDRFSAERPEGSISTLTIQRTEQRDSAMYRCASSPQGGSYNEQFFGPGTRLTVL.

V usage is TRBV19 and J usage is TRBJ2-3, with TRBD1 matching over 7 bases. The trim removed 7 bases at V and 0 bases at J, leaving 7 bases unmatched. The CDR3 totals 15 residues. The germline V gene encodes CDR1 LNHDA and CDR2 SQIVND (reference sequence). CDR3 amino acids: CASNPTGISTDTQYF. In DNA form, the CDR3 reads TGTGCCAGTAACCCGACAGGGATCAGCACAGATACGCAGTATTTT.

The J gene is TRBJ1-1, the V gene TRBV25-1, with D perhaps TRBD1 (5 bases). V was trimmed by 3 bases and J by 10 bases, leaving 15 bases between them. Per the germline V gene, CDR1 is MGHDK and CDR2 is SYGVNS. CDR3 length: 13 amino acids. The CDR3 sequence is CASSEAGKVGAFF. Written as DNA, the CDR3 is TGTGCCAGCAGTGAGGCAGGGAAGGTTGGAGCTTTCTTT.

CDR3 DNA sequence: TGTGCCAGCATTAACGGGGGACTAAGCCATGGCTACACCTTC. Its protein is CASINGGLSHGYTF. The chain links TRBV6-6 to TRBJ1-2; a weak D match, TRBD1 (5 bases). This CDR3 has 14 amino acids. Germline CDR1 is MNHNY and CDR2 is SVGAGI (reference sequence). Trimming pared 7 bases from V and 6 bases from J, leaving 18 bases between.

The chain links TRBV6-4 to TRBJ2-7; 7 nucleotides agree with TRBD2. Germline V gene data show CDR1 as MRHNA and CDR2 as SNTAGT. Trimming cost V 3 bases and J 1 base; bases outside gene matches: 12. The CDR3 sequence is 17 residues long. The CDR3 here is CASSEAGLLKWSYEQYF. CDR3 bases: TGTGCCAGCAGTGAAGCGGGACTTCTGAAATGGTCCTACGAGCAGTACTTC.

The V gene is TRBV19, the J gene TRBJ1-1; D remains unclear. The CDR3 covers 11 residues. Germline CDR1 and CDR2: LNHDA and SQIVND (reference sequence). Trimming left V 7 bases short and J 8 bases short, with 11 bases between. This CDR3 is CASTPGTEAFF. CDR3 bases: TGTGCCAGTACCCCAGGAACAGAAGCTTTCTTT. The full variable domain, rest sourced from reference TRBV19 and TRBJ1-1, is DGGITQSPKYLFRKEGQNVTLSCEQNLNHDAMYWYRQDPGQGLRLIYYSQIVNDFQKGDIAEGYSVSREKKESFPLTVTSAQKNPTAFYLCASTPGTEAFFGQGTRLTVV.

The chain uses TRBV2 and TRBJ2-1; TRBD2 matches at 10 bases. Germline lookup yields CDR1 SNHLY and CDR2 FYNNEI. This CDR3 is 15 amino acids long. V shed 6 bases, J shed 7 bases, and the junction held 9 bases outside the gene matches. The CDR3 sequence is CASRSSGGAGNEQFF. The CDR3 DNA sequence: TGTGCCAGCAGATCCAGCGGGGGGGCAGGAAATGAGCAGTTCTTC.

V usage is TRBV7-8 and J usage is TRBJ1-5, with 10 bases aligning to TRBD1. The germline V gene has CDR1 SGHVS and CDR2 FQNEAQ. Germline trimming cut 1 base from V and 6 bases from J; bases unmatched to any gene: 3. The CDR3 sequence is 15 residues long. The CDR3 region is CASSLGQGASQPQHF. CDR3 coding DNA: TGTGCCAGCAGCTTAGGACAGGGGGCCAGTCAGCCCCAGCATTTT.

The CDR3 DNA reads TGTGCCAGCAGGGCTAGCGGGGGAAAAGAGACCCAGTACTTC. Its translation: CASRASGGKETQYF. The rearrangement links TRBV6-1 to TRBJ2-5, with 10 bases aligning to TRBD2. This CDR3 is 14 amino acids long. V lost 6 bases and J lost 3; bases outside the gene matches: 4. Germline V lookup: CDR1 MNHNS, CDR2 SASEGT.

The chain employs TRBV9 and TRBJ1-4; no definite D call. Trimming took 3 bases from V and 0 from J, leaving 9 bases between them. Germline CDR1 SGDLS, CDR2 YYNGEE. The CDR3 sequence is 15 residues long. CDR3 coding DNA: TGTGCCAGCAGCGAGGGAGGGACAACTAATGAAAAACTGTTTTTT. Translation gives CASSEGGTTNEKLFF.

This clone was observed a handful of times. The V gene is TRBV6-1, the J gene TRBJ2-3; no clear D. The germline V gene encodes CDR1 MNHNS and CDR2 SASEGT. The V and J ends lost 0 bases and 3 bases respectively, with 10 bases between them. The CDR3 spans 15 residues. CDR3 protein: CASSEASPRTDTQYF. The CDR3 DNA sequence: TGTGCCAGCAGTGAAGCATCCCCTAGGACAGATACGCAGTATTTT.